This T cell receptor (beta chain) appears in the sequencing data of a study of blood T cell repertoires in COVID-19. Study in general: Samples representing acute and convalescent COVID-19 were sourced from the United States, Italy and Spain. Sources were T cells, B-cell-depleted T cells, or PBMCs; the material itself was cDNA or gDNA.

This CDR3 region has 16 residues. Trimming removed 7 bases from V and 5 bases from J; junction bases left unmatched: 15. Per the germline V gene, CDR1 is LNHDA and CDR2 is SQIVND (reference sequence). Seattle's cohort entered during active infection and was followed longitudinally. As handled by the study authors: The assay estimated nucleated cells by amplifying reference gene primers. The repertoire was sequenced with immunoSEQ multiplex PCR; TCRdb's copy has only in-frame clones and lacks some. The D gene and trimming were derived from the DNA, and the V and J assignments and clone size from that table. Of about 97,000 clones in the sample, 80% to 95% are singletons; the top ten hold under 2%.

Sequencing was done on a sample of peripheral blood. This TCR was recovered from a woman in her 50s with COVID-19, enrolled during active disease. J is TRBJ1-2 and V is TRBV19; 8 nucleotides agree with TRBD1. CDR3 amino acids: CASTPAMGTGIYGYTF. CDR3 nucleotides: TGTGCCAGTACTCCCGCCATGGGGACAGGTATTTATGGCTACACCTTC.